The next 30 T cell receptor beta chains were all read from a single sample in a study of CXCR3-negative and CXCR3-positive naive CD8 T cells. cDNA libraries for TRB were generated by 5' RACE incorporating UMI labels. One entry per CDR3 protein, without DNA, is what TCRdb gives after re-calling the 5' RACE reads. The sample data list some 130,000 distinct CDR3 sequences. These receptors' antigens are unknown. Whole-study findings and limits: Comparison of naive cells showed more hydrophobic TRB CDR3s in CXCR3-positive than in CXCR3-negative naive cells.

Input material: naive CXCR3+ CD8+ T cells from blood. Subset of the sample: CD45RO-CCR7+CD27+CD95- naive CD8+ T cells expressing CXCR3 (TNR3+). The receptors come from a human donor in good health. Some clones in this sample may be carry-over from other donors' samples.

The V call is TRBV27, the J call TRBJ2-3; the TCRdb call, TRBD1, lacks DNA for checking. The CDR3 is 13 amino acids. Germline CDR1 reads MNHEY; CDR2 reads SMNVEV (reference sequence). CDR3 loop: CASSPRGPDTQYF.

The genes are TRBV4-1 and TRBJ2-3; without DNA, the TCRdb call of TRBD1 cannot be checked. The CDR3 extends over 15 amino acids. Per germline, CDR1 MGHRA and CDR2 YSYEKL. The CDR3 protein is CASSQEDRSTDTQYF.

The rearrangement joins TRBV6-6 to TRBJ2-7. The CDR3 length is 14 residues. CDR1 is MNHNY, CDR2 SVGAGI, per germline (reference sequence). CDR3: CASRIAGLANEQYF.

This chain links TRBV11-2 with TRBJ2-1; TCRdb reports TRBD2, a call that lacks DNA to check it against. The germline gives CDR1 SGHAT, CDR2 FQNNGV. There are 14 residues in the CDR3. Here the CDR3 reads CASSEGLAVHEQFF.

This rearrangement joins TRBV15 to TRBJ2-7; there is no DNA to check the TCRdb D call of TRBD1. Germline V lookup: CDR1 LNHNV, CDR2 YYDKDF (reference sequence). The CDR3 loop spans 17 amino acids. CDR3: CATSREVQGGPNYEQYF.

The chain recombines TRBV27 with TRBJ2-2. Germline CDR1 MNHEY, CDR2 SMNVEV (reference sequence). This CDR3 has 16 residues. This chain's CDR3 is CASSWVMSVSTGELFF.

The gene calls are TRBV12-3 or TRBV12-4 and TRBJ1-2; the TRBD1 assignment by TCRdb is unverifiable without DNA. The CDR3 covers 14 residues. The CDR3 protein is CASSLPGHNDGYTF.

The chain joins TRBV24-1 to TRBJ2-7. Germline V gene data show CDR1 as KGHDR and CDR2 as SFDVKD. The CDR3 sequence is 14 residues long. The CDR3 protein is CATSDYPDSYEQYF.

This sequence joins TRBV12-3 or TRBV12-4 and TRBJ2-5; absent DNA, TCRdb's TRBD1 call cannot be checked. The CDR3 consists of 15 residues. The CDR3: CASSPWPDRGETQYF.

This chain's CDR3 is CSVVTGTGEAFF. This chain uses TRBV29-1 with TRBJ1-1; the D call of TRBD1 rests on TCRdb alone, since no DNA is present to check it. CDR1 is SQVTM and CDR2 is ANQGSEA in the germline V gene. The CDR3 runs to 12 residues.

This sequence joins TRBV23-1 and TRBJ2-7. TRBV23-1 is marked as an open reading frame, function uncertain. The CDR3 runs to 11 residues. The CDR3 protein is CASRPDHEQYF.

The rearrangement links TRBV12-3 or TRBV12-4 to TRBJ1-2. This CDR3 contains 13 residues. The CDR3 protein is CASTSPGYYGYTF.

The chain combines TRBV7-8 with TRBJ2-5; checking the TCRdb D call of TRBD1 is not possible without DNA. The CDR3 extends over 14 amino acids. Germline V gives CDR1 SGHVS, CDR2 FQNEAQ. This CDR3 reads CASSLVRQGETQYF.

The V and J genes are TRBV5-5 and TRBJ2-7; absent DNA, TCRdb's TRBD1 call cannot be checked. From germline, CDR1 is SGHKS and CDR2 YYEKEE (reference sequence). The CDR3 covers 14 residues. The CDR3 spells CASSNRGLLYEQYF. Looking up the rest from reference TRBV5-5 and TRBJ2-7 gives the full variable domain: DAGVTQSPTHLIKTRGQQVTLRCSPISGHKSVSWYQQVLGQGPQFIFQYYEKEERGRGNFPDRFSARQFPNYSSELNVNALLLGDSALYLCASSNRGLLYEQYFGPGTRLTVT.

This chain links TRBV15 with TRBJ2-1; TCRdb's D gene call, TRBD1, goes unchecked for lack of DNA. The CDR3 runs 15 residues. The germline gives CDR1 LNHNV, CDR2 YYDKDF (reference sequence). The CDR3: CATSALLGGGYEQFF.

The chain carries TRBV12-3 or TRBV12-4 and TRBJ2-7. The CDR3 extends over 13 amino acids. The chain's CDR3 is CASSDQAAYEQYF.

The V and J genes are TRBV6-5 and TRBJ2-3; checking the TCRdb D call of TRBD1 is not possible without DNA. From germline, CDR1 is MNHEY and CDR2 SVGAGI. The CDR3 contains 16 residues. The CDR3: CASSAREPPSTDTQYF.

This CDR3 reads CASSPLTGELDSNQPQHF. The chain is built from TRBV9 and TRBJ1-5; TCRdb selects TRBD1, and the lack of DNA leaves this call unchecked. The CDR3 covers 18 residues. Germline assignment: CDR1 SGDLS and CDR2 YYNGEE.

The chain's CDR3 is CSVGPGQTDTQYF. The chain recombines TRBV29-1 with TRBJ2-3; no DNA is available, so the TRBD1 call from TCRdb remains unchecked. The CDR3 is 13 amino acids. Germline V CDR1 and CDR2: SQVTM, ANQGSEA.

V and J are TRBV6-5 and TRBJ2-1. Germline assignment: CDR1 MNHEY and CDR2 SVGAGI. This CDR3 has 16 amino acids. CDR3 residues: CTSSYSAGNSYNEQFF.

J is TRBJ2-1 and V is TRBV11-2; there is no DNA to check the TCRdb D call of TRBD2. Germline values: CDR1 SGHAT, CDR2 FQNNGV. The CDR3 has 15 residues. The CDR3 loop reads CASSPGLNWGNEQFF. The full variable domain, rest sourced from reference TRBV11-2 and TRBJ2-1, is EAGVAQSPRYKIIEKRQSVAFWCNPISGHATLYWYQQILGQGPKLLIQFQNNGVVDDSQLPKDRFSAERLKGVDSTLKIQPAKLEDSAVYLCASSPGLNWGNEQFFGPGTRLTVL.

The chain carries TRBV10-3 and TRBJ2-2; the TRBD1 assignment by TCRdb is unverifiable without DNA. The CDR3 sequence is 16 residues long. Germline CDR1 is ENHRY and CDR2 is SYGVKD. The CDR3 reads CAIPLRSTGDPGELFF.

The V gene is TRBV21-1, the J gene TRBJ2-7; TCRdb's D gene call, TRBD2, goes unchecked for lack of DNA. TRBV21-1 is listed as a pseudogene. The CDR3 runs 17 residues. The CDR3 protein is CASTQTSGTYPGYEQYF.

The V gene is TRBV5-1, the J gene TRBJ2-2. This CDR3 comprises 14 residues. Germline V gene lookup returns CDR1 SGHRS and CDR2 YFSETQ. CDR3 loop: CASSPTSNTGELFF.

The genes are TRBV11-3 and TRBJ2-2; absent DNA, TCRdb's TRBD2 call cannot be checked. The V gene's germline CDR1 is SGHNT and CDR2 YENEEA. There are 19 residues in the CDR3. The chain's CDR3 is CASSHSSLAGGPSTGELFF.

The CDR3 sequence: CASTLPGTEAFF. This chain links TRBV28 with TRBJ1-1. This CDR3 is 12 amino acids long. Germline CDR1 and CDR2: MDHEN and SYDVKM. The full variable domain, with the rest looked up from reference TRBV28 and TRBJ1-1, is DVKVTQSSRYLVKRTGEKVFLECVQDMDHENMFWYRQDPGLGLRLIYFSYDVKMKEKGDIPEGYSVSREKKERFSLILESASTNQTSMYLCASTLPGTEAFFGQGTRLTVV.

The chain carries TRBV29-1 and TRBJ2-7. Germline CDR1 reads SQVTM; CDR2 reads ANQGSEA. This CDR3 is built from 13 residues. This chain's CDR3 is CSVVTASSYEQYF.

The chain links TRBV7-7 to TRBJ2-7. Germline assignment: CDR1 SSHAT and CDR2 FNYEAQ (reference sequence). The CDR3 loop spans 15 amino acids. The CDR3 protein is CASSLGHGHPYEQYF. The full variable domain, completed using reference TRBV7-7 and TRBJ2-7, is GAGVSQSPRYKVTKRGQDVTLRCDPISSHATLYWYQQALGQGPEFLTYFNYEAQPDKSGLPSDRFSAERPEGSISTLTIQRTEQRDSAMYRCASSLGHGHPYEQYFGPGTRLTVT.

The chain couples TRBV4-1 to TRBJ1-5. This CDR3 contains 14 residues. Germline V lookup: CDR1 MGHRA, CDR2 YSYEKL. The CDR3 loop is CASSHVTGNQPQHF.

This chain joins TRBV29-1 and TRBJ2-1; there is no DNA to check the TCRdb D call of TRBD1. CDR1 and CDR2 (germline): SQVTM, ANQGSEA. CDR3 size: 15 residues. The CDR3 spells CSVPPRDTTYNEQFF.